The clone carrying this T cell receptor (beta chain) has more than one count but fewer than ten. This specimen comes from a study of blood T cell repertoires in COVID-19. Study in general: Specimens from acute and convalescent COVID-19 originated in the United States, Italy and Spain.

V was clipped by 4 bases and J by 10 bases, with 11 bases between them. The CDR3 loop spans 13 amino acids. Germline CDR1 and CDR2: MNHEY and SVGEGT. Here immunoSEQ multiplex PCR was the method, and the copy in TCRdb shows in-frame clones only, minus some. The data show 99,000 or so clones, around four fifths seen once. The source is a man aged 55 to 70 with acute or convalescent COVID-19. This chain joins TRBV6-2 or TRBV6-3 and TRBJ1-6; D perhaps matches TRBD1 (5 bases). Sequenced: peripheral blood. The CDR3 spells CASSSQHRSPLHF. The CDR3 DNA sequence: TGTGCCAGCAGTTCTCAACACAGGTCACCCCTCCACTTT.